This entry describes one T cell receptor (beta chain). What it recognizes is unknown. The data were obtained in a study of cytomegalovirus exposure and HLA in healthy donors. Study observations and caveats: The number of N-insertions in an Asian-associated ancestry cluster was reportedly below the 666-donor mean in a later analysis. In an earlier analysis, in 620 or so donors, most V segments appeared productive either ~87% or ~30% of the time.

Use of 60 Vbeta and 13 Jbeta primers characterized the PCR. The method was immunoSEQ multiplex PCR; TCRdb's version includes in-frame clones alone and lacks a portion of them. Among around 200,000 clones listed, more than 65% were seen once. This TCR derives from a man over 45 in good health and CMV-seronegative. Material for sequencing was PBMCs.

The CDR3 loop is CASSLPGAKNIQYF. In DNA form, the CDR3 reads TGTGCCAGCAGTTTACCAGGAGCCAAAAACATTCAGTACTTC. V is TRBV27 and J is TRBJ2-4; unclear D gene. V was cut by 2 bases and J by 0 bases, with 5 bases left in between. Germline loops: CDR1 MNHEY, CDR2 SMNVEV (reference sequence). This CDR3 is 14 amino acids long.